These 17 T cell receptor beta chains originate from one sample sequenced in a study of blood T cells in healthy people across ages (dated by TCRdb to the mid-2010s). Preparation of the library involved 5' RACE. Sequencing relied on an Illumina HiSeq 2500. The second PCR ran for about 7 to 11 cycles and used a J-beta primer mix along with a sample-barcoded 5' primer. TCRdb's own reprocessing of the public reads used fastp at Q25 and MiXCR and kept productive beta chains. Each record represents a unique CDR3 protein, reported with the most common genes and DNA among its rows. The sample has about 1,000,000 distinct CDR3 sequences on record, 35% to 55% of them singletons. The top ten clones comprise approximately 17% of the sample. The sample taken for sequencing was blood. These receptors originate from a woman aged 60-70 years in good health.

The J gene is TRBJ2-3, the V gene TRBV5-1; D is ambiguous. Germline V lookup: CDR1 SGHRS, CDR2 YFSETQ. This CDR3 has 16 residues. V was trimmed by 0 bases and J by 6 bases, leaving 17 bases between them. The CDR3 coding sequence is TGCGCCAGCAGCTTGGAAGAGGAGACTCGTACGGATACGCAGTATTTT. Its protein product is CASSLEEETRTDTQYF.

The chain carries TRBV6-2 or TRBV6-3 and TRBJ2-3; D remains unclear. The germline V gene encodes CDR1 MNHEY and CDR2 SVGEGT. There are 11 residues in the CDR3. The germline V and J ends were trimmed by 8 bases and 5 bases, with 8 bases remaining between them. As DNA, the CDR3 is TGTGCCAGCGGGATGGGAGATACGCAGTATTTT. It is translated as CASGMGDTQYF.

There are a few counts of this clonotype. The gene calls are TRBV20-1 and TRBJ2-5; TRBD1 matches 9 bases. Gene TRBJ2-7 matches the end of the DNA better, so the J call may be wrong. The CDR3 contains 13 residues. The germline gives CDR1 DFQATT, CDR2 SNEGSKA (reference sequence). CDR3 in amino acids: CSAKIRQGGEQYF. CDR3 coding DNA: TGCAGTGCCAAAATACGACAGGGGGGCGAGCAGTACTTC.

A remark on this clonotype: An end of the junction does not agree with germline; a read error may underlie this. The rearrangement links TRBV20-1 to TRBJ2-1; D perhaps matches TRBD2 (6 bases). Germline loops: CDR1 DFQATT, CDR2 SNEGSKA (reference sequence). The CDR3 loop spans 16 amino acids. The chain's CDR3 is CSASPYSGSSHNEQFF. In nucleotides, the CDR3 is TGCAGTGCTAGTCCATATAGCGGAAGCTCCCACAATGAGCAGTTCTTC.

V and J are TRBV5-5 and TRBJ2-5; D gene uncertain. The CDR3 has 15 amino acids. Germline-derived CDR1 and CDR2 are SGHKS and YYEKEE (reference sequence). V was clipped by 5 bases and J by 11 bases, with 25 bases between them. CDR3 nucleotide sequence: TGTGCCAGCAGTCCGACTGTCAACTCCTACAATGAGCAGTACTTC. Protein sequence: CASSPTVNSYNEQYF.

V gene TRBV27 combines with J gene TRBJ2-1; D ambiguous. CDR1 and CDR2 from the germline V gene are MNHEY and SMNVEV (reference sequence). There are 13 residues in the CDR3. V was trimmed by 5 bases and J by 10 bases, leaving 15 bases between them. The chain's CDR3 is CASSVAQGNEQFF. DNA of the CDR3: TGTGCCAGCAGTGTGGCCCAAGGTAACGAGCAGTTCTTC.

V gene TRBV5-1 combines with J gene TRBJ2-7; possible D gene TRBD2, 6 bases. Germline CDR1 SGHRS, CDR2 YFSETQ. This CDR3 is built from 14 residues. Trimming stripped 2 bases from V and 7 bases from J, with 16 bases between. The CDR3 region is CASSLKRAYNEQYF. DNA of the CDR3: TGCGCCAGCAGCTTAAAGCGGGCCTACAATGAGCAGTACTTC.

The chain carries TRBV6-4 and TRBJ2-1; tentatively, D is TRBD2 (5 bases). This CDR3 contains 13 residues. Germline-derived CDR1 and CDR2 are MRHNA and SNTAGT. V lost 3 bases and J lost 9, with 12 bases in between. In nucleotides, the CDR3 is TGTGCCAGCAGTGAAACGGAAAGCGGTGAGCAGTTCTTC. Translated: CASSETESGEQFF.

There are many counts of this clonotype. This chain connects TRBV27 to TRBJ2-7; D is unresolved. This CDR3 region has 13 residues. V was pared by 6 bases and J by 0 bases, with 9 bases between. The germline gives CDR1 MNHEY, CDR2 SMNVEV (reference sequence). CDR3 loop: CASSPGYSYEQYF. CDR3 sequence (DNA): TGTGCCAGCAGCCCTGGATACTCCTACGAGCAGTACTTC.

The V and J genes are TRBV28 and TRBJ1-5; D remains unclear. Germline CDR1 reads MDHEN; CDR2 reads SYDVKM. V was cut by 5 bases and J by 6 bases, with 14 bases left in between. The CDR3 covers 14 residues. Written as DNA, the CDR3 is TGTGCCAGCAGTATCCCTCCGAAGCGTCAGCCCCAGCATTTT. It codes for CASSIPPKRQPQHF.

The rearrangement links TRBV27 to TRBJ2-5, with D unresolved. This CDR3 region has 13 residues. Deletions cut 6 bases from V and 2 bases from J, with 10 bases between. Germline V gives CDR1 MNHEY, CDR2 SMNVEV (reference sequence). DNA of the CDR3: TGTGCCAGCAGCAACCCATCACAAGAGACCCAGTACTTC. It encodes CASSNPSQETQYF.

A note on this clonotype: The junction shows a germline mismatch at one end, possibly a read error. This chain joins TRBV7-9 and TRBJ2-1; D unclear. CDR3 length: 12 amino acids. The V gene's germline CDR1 is SEHNR and CDR2 FQNEAQ (reference sequence). This CDR3 is CTSSTIYNEQFF. The CDR3 DNA is TGTACCAGCAGCACAATTTACAATGAGCAGTTCTTC.

This clonotype has only a few counts. This chain links TRBV4-2 with TRBJ1-5, with D possibly being TRBD1 (6 bases). Trimming removed 3 bases from V and 2 bases from J, with 17 bases in between. The CDR3 has 17 residues. The germline V gene encodes CDR1 LGHNA and CDR2 YNFKEQ. For the CDR3, the DNA is TGTGCCAGCAGCCAGGATTCTACAGGGTTACGCAATCAGCCCCAGCATTTT. The encoded protein is CASSQDSTGLRNQPQHF.

This clonotype was counted a few times. The chain has TRBV18 and TRBJ2-1, with D tentatively TRBD1 (5 bases). The CDR3 totals 16 residues. The germline V and J ends were trimmed by 2 bases and 6 bases, with 17 bases remaining between them. Germline-derived CDR1 and CDR2 are KGHSH and LQKENI. The CDR3 region has the DNA TGTGCCAGCTCACCAGAGGCCAGGGCCTTCTTCAATGAGCAGTTCTTC. This codes for CASSPEARAFFNEQFF.

The chain recombines TRBV25-1 with TRBJ2-1; TRBD2 might be the D (6 bases). The CDR3 is made up of 14 amino acids. V was clipped by 4 bases and J by 7 bases, with 14 bases between them. Germline CDR1 and CDR2: MGHDK and SYGVNS. The CDR3 sequence: CASSVREARNEQFF. The CDR3 nucleotides are TGTGCCAGCAGTGTGAGGGAGGCCAGGAATGAGCAGTTCTTC.

This clonotype showed up just a few times. The chain recombines TRBV7-6 with TRBJ2-1; D is possibly TRBD1 (6 bases). This CDR3 contains 14 residues. Germline V gives CDR1 SGHVS, CDR2 FNYEAQ. V lost 1 base to trimming and J lost 6 bases, with 10 bases between them. CDR3 region: CASSLGQALNEQFF. DNA for the CDR3: TGTGCCAGCAGCTTAGGACAGGCACTCAATGAGCAGTTCTTC.

This chain uses TRBV20-1 with TRBJ2-5, with D perhaps assigned TRBD1 or TRBD2 (6 bases each). V was trimmed by 1 base and J by 1 base, leaving 13 bases between them. This CDR3 has 15 residues. The germline V gene encodes CDR1 DFQATT and CDR2 SNEGSKA (reference sequence). The CDR3 DNA reads as TGCAGTGCTAGAGTTGCCGGGGGCCCCCAAGAGACCCAGTACTTC. Amino acids: CSARVAGGPQETQYF.